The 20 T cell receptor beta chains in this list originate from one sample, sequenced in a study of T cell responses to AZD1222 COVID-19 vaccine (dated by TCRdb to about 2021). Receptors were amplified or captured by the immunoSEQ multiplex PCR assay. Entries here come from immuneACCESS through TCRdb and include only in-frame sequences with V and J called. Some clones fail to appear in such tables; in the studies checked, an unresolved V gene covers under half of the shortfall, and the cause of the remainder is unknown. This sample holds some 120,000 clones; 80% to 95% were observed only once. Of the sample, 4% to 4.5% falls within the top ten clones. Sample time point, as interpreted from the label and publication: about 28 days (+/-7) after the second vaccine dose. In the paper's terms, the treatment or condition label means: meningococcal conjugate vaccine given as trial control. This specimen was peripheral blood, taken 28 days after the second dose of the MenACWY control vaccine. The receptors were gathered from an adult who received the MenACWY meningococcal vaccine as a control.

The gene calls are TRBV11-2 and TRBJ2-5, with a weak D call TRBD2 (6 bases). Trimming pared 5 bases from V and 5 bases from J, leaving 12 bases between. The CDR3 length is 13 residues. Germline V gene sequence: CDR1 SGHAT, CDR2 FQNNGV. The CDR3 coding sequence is TGTGCCAGCAGCGGGGGGAGTCTGGAGACCCAGTACTTC. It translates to CASSGGSLETQYF.

The CDR3 DNA is TGTGCCTGGAGTGTACCCGGACTAGCGGGAACCAGCAGGGAGCTGTTTTTT. Protein sequence: CAWSVPGLAGTSRELFF. The chain is built from TRBV30 and TRBJ2-2; 12 positions match TRBD2. The CDR3 is 17 residues long. From germline, CDR1 is GTSNPN and CDR2 SVGIG (reference sequence). V lost 0 bases, J lost 9 bases, and 11 bases stayed unmatched.

DNA for the CDR3: TGTGCCAGCAGCCCGCGGCGGTCTTCCTACGAGCAGTACGTC. Amino acid sequence: CASSPRRSSYEQYV. This sequence joins TRBV11-2 and TRBJ2-7; D gene uncertain. Germline V gene data show CDR1 as SGHAT and CDR2 as FQNNGV. V lost 5 bases to trimming and J lost 1 base, with 12 bases between them. The CDR3 extends over 14 amino acids.

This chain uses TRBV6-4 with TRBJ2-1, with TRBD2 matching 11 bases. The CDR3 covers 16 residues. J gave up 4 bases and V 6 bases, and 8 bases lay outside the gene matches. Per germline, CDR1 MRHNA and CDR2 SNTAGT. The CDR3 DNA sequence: TGTGCCAGCAGCTCGAAGGCTAGCGGGGGGTACAATGAGCAGTTCTTC. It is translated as CASSSKASGGYNEQFF.

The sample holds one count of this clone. CDR3 nucleotide sequence: TGCAGCGGCGGACAGGGAGGGAGAGAGACCCAGTACTTC. Translating it yields CSGGQGGRETQYF. V is TRBV29-1 and J is TRBJ2-5, with D possibly TRBD1 on 8 matching bases. CDR1 is SQVTM, CDR2 ANQGSEA, per germline. CDR3 size: 13 residues. The ends were cut back, 7 bases at V and 4 bases at J, with 16 bases in the middle.

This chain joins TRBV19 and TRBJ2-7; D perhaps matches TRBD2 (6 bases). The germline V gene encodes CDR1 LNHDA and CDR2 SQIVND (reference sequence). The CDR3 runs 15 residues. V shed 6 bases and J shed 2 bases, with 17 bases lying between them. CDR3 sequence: CASSPGEARAYEQYF. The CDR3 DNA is TGTGCCAGTAGCCCGGGGGAGGCTCGGGCCTACGAGCAGTACTTC.

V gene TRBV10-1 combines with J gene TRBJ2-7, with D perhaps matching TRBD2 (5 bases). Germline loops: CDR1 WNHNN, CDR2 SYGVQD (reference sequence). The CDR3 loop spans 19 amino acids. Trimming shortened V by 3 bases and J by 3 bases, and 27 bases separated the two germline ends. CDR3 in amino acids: CASSDKAKSNRGSHYEQYF. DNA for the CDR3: TGCGCCAGCAGTGATAAGGCGAAATCAAATAGAGGGTCCCACTACGAGCAGTACTTC.

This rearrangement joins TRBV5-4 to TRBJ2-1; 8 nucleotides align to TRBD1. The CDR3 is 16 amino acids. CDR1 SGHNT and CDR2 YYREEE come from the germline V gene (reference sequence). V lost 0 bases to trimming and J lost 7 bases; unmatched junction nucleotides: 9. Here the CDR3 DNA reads TGTGCCAGCAGCTTGGGGTGGACAGGGCCCACAAATGAGCAGTTCTTC. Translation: CASSLGWTGPTNEQFF.

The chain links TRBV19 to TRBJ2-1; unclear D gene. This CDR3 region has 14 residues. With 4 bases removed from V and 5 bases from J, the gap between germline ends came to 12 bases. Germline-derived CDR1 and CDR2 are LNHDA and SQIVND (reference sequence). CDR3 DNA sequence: TGTGCCAGTAGTAGGGCAGGTTGGGACAATGAGCAGTTCTTC. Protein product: CASSRAGWDNEQFF. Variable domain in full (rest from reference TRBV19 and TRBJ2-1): DGGITQSPKYLFRKEGQNVTLSCEQNLNHDAMYWYRQDPGQGLRLIYYSQIVNDFQKGDIAEGYSVSREKKESFPLTVTSAQKNPTAFYLCASSRAGWDNEQFFGPGTRLTVL.

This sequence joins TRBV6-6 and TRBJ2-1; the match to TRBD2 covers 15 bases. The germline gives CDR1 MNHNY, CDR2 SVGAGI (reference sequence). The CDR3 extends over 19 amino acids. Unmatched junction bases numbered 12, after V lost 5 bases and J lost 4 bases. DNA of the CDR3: TGTGCCAGCAGTCACGGGACTAGCGGGGGGACCTCAATGTACAATGAGCAGTTCTTC. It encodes CASSHGTSGGTSMYNEQFF.

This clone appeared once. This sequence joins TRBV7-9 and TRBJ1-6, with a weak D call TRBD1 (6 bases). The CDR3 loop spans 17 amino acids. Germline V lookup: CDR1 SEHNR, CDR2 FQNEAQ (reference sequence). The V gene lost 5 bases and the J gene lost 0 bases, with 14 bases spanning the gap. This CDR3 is CASSPRTVSSYNSPLHF. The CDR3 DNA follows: TGTGCCAGCAGCCCCAGGACAGTTAGCTCCTATAATTCACCCCTCCACTTT. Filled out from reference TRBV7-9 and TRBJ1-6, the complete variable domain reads DTGVSQNPRHKITKRGQNVTFRCDPISEHNRLYWYRQTLGQGPEFLTYFQNEAQLEKSRLLSDRFSAERPKGSFSTLEIQRTEQGDSAMYLCASSPRTVSSYNSPLHFGNGTRLTVT.

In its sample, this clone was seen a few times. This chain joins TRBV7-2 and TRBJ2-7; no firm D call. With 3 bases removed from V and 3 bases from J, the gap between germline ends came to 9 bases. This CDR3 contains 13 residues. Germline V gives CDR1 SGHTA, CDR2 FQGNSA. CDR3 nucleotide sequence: TGTGCCAGCAGCTTTGCCACGGGCTACGAGCAGTACGTC. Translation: CASSFATGYEQYV.

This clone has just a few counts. DNA of the CDR3: TGTGCCAGCAGTGAATCCGGGACAGGGGTAACAGATACGCAGTATTTT. It specifies CASSESGTGVTDTQYF. The chain employs TRBV6-1 and TRBJ2-3, with 10 bases identical to TRBD1. The CDR3 is 16 amino acids. Germline V gives CDR1 MNHNS, CDR2 SASEGT. V gave up 2 bases and J gave up 3 bases; unmatched junction bases: 5.

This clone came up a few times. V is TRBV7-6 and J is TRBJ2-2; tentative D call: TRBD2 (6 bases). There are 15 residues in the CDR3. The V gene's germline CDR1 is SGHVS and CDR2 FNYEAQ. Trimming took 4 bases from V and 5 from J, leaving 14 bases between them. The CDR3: CASSSRDFRTGELFF. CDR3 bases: TGTGCCAGCAGCTCCCGGGACTTTCGTACCGGGGAGCTGTTTTTT. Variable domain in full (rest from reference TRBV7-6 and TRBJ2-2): GAGVSQSPRYKVTKRGQDVALRCDPISGHVSLYWYRQALGQGPEFLTYFNYEAQQDKSGLPNDRFSAERPEGSISTLTIQRTEQRDSAMYRCASSSRDFRTGELFFGEGSRLTVL.

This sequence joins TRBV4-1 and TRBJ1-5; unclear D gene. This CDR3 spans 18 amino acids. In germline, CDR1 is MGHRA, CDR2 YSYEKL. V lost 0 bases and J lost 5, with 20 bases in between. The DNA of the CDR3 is TGCGCCAGCAGCCAAGATCCGCTTGCGGCCGAAGGGTATCAGCCCCAGCATTTT. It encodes CASSQDPLAAEGYQPQHF.

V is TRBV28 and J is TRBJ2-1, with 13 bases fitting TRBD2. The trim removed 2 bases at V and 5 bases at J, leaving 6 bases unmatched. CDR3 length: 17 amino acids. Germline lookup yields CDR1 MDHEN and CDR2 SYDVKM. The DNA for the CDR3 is TGTGCCAGCAGTTTACCACTAGCGGGAGGGCTCGACAATGAGCAGTTCTTC. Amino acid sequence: CASSLPLAGGLDNEQFF.

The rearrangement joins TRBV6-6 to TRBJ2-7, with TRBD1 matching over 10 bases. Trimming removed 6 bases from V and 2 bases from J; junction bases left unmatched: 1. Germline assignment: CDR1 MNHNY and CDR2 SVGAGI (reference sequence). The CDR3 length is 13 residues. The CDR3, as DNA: TGTGCCAGCAGGGGGACAGGGGCCTACGAGCAGTACTTC. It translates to CASRGTGAYEQYF.

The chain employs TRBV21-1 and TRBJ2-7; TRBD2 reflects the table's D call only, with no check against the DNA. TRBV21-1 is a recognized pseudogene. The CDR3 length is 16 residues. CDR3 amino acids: CASSIPGSGSPYEQYF. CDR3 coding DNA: TGTGCCAGCAGCATCCCGGGTAGCGGGAGTCCCTACGAGCAGTACTTC.

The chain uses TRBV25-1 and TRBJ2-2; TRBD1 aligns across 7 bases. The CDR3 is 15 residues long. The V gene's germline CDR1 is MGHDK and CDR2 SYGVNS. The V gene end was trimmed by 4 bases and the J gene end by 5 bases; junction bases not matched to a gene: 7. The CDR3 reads CASSGQGVNTGELFF. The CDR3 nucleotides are TGTGCCAGCAGTGGCCAGGGGGTAAATACCGGGGAGCTGTTTTTT.

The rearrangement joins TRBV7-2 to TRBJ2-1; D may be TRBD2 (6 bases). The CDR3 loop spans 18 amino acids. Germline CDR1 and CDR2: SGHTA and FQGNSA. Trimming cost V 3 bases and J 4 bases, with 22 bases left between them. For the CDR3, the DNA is TGTGCCAGCAGCTTCAGTGGGGGTCTCTCTGCGGGGTACAATGAGCAGTTCTTC. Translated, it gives CASSFSGGLSAGYNEQFF.